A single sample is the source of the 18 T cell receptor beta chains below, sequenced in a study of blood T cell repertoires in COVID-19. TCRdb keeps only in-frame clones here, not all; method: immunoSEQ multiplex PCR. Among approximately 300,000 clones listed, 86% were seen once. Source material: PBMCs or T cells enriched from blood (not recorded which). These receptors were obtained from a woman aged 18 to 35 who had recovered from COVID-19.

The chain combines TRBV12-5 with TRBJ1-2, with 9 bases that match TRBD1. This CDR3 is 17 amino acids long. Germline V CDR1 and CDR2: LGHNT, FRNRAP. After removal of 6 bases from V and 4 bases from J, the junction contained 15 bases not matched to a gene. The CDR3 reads CASGYTTAGQGGYGYTF. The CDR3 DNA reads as TGTGCTAGTGGATACACAACAGCGGGACAGGGAGGCTATGGCTACACCTTC.

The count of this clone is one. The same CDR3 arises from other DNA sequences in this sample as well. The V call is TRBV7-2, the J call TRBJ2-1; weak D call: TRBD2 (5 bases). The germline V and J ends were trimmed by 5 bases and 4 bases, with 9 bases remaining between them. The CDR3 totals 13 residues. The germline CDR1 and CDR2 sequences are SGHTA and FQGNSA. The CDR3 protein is CASSPGVYNEQFF. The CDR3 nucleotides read TGTGCCAGCAGCCCCGGGGTTTACAATGAGCAGTTCTTC.

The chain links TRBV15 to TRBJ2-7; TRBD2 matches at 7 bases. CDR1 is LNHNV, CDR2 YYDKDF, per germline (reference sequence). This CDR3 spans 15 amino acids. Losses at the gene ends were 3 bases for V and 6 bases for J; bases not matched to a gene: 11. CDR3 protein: CATSSQNRPGGEQYF. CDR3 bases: TGTGCCACCAGCAGTCAAAACCGCCCGGGGGGCGAGCAGTACTTC.

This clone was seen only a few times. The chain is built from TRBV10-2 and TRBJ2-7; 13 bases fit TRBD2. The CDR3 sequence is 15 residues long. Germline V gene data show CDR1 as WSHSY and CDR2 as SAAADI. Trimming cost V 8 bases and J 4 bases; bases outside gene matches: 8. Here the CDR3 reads CASGGLAGALYEQYF. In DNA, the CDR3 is TGCGCCAGCGGTGGACTAGCGGGAGCGTTATACGAGCAGTACTTC.

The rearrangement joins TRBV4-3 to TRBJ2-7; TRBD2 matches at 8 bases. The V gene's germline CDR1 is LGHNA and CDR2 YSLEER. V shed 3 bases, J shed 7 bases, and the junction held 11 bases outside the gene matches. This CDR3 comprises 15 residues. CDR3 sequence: CASSQKRGSLREQYF. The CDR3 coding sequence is TGCGCCAGCAGCCAGAAGCGGGGGAGCCTTAGGGAGCAGTACTTC.

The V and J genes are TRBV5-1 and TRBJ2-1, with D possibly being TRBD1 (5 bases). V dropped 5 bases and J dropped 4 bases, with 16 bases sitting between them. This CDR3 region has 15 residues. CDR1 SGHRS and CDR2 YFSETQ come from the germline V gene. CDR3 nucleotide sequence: TGCGCCAGCAGTGGGATTTGGGGCGGTTACAATGAGCAGTTCTTC. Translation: CASSGIWGGYNEQFF.

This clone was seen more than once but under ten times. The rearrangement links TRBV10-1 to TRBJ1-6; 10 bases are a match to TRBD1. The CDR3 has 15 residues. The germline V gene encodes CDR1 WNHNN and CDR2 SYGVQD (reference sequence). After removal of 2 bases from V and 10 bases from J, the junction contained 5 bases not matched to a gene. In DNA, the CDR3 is TGCGCCAGCAGTGAGGCCGGGACAGGGGACTCACCCCTCCACTTT. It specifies CASSEAGTGDSPLHF.

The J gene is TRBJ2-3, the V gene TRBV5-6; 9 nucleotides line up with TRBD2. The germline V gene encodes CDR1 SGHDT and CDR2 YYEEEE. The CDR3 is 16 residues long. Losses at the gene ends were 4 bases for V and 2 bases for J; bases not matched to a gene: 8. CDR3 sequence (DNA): TGTGCCAGCAGCGCGCGAGCGGGAGGCCTCACAGATACGCAGTATTTT. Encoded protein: CASSARAGGLTDTQYF.

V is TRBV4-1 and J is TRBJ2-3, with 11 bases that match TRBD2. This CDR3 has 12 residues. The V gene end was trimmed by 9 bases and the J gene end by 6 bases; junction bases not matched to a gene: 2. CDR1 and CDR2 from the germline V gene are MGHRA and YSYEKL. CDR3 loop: CASSGGADTQYF. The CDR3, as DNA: TGCGCCAGTAGCGGGGGGGCGGATACGCAGTATTTT.

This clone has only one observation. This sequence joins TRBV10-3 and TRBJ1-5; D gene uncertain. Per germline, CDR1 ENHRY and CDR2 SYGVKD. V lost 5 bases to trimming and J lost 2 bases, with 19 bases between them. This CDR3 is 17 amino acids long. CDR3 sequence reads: CAISLSPWEGGNQPQHF. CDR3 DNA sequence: TGTGCCATCAGTCTTAGTCCTTGGGAGGGCGGCAATCAGCCCCAGCATTTT.

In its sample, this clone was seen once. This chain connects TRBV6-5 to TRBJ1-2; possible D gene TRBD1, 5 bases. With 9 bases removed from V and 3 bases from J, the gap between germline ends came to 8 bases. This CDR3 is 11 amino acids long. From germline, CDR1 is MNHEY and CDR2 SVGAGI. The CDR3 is CASGGDYGYTF. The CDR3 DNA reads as TGTGCCAGTGGAGGGGACTATGGCTACACCTTC.

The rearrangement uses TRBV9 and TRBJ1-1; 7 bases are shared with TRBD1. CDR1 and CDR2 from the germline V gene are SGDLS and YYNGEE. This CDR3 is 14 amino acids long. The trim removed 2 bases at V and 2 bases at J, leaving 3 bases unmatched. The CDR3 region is CASSVTGHNTEAFF. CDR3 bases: TGTGCCAGCAGCGTGACAGGGCATAACACTGAAGCTTTCTTT.

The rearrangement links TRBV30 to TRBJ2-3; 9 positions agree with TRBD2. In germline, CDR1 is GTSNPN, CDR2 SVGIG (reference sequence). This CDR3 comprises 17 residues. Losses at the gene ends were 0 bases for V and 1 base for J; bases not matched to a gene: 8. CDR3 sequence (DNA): TGTGCCTGGAGTGTCTTCCTGACTAGCGGCCGCACAGATACGCAGTATTTT. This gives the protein CAWSVFLTSGRTDTQYF.

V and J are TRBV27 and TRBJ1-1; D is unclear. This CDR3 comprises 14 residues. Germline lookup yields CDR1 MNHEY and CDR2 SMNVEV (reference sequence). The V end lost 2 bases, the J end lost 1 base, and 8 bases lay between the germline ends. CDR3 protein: CASSLLPRNTEAFF. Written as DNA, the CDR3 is TGTGCCAGCAGTTTACTACCTAGGAACACTGAAGCTTTCTTT.

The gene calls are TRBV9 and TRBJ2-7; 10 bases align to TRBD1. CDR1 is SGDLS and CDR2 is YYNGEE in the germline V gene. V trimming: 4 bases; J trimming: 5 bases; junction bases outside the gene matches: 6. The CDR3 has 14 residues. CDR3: CASSTRDRGHEQYF. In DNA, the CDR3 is TGTGCCAGCAGCACCCGGGACAGGGGTCACGAGCAGTACTTC.

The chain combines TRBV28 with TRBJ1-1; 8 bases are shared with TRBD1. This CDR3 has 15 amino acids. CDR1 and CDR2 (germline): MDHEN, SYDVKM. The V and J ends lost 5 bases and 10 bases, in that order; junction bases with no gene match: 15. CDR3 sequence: CASSRGRRQGIGAFF. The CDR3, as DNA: TGTGCCAGCAGTAGGGGAAGGAGACAGGGGATAGGAGCTTTCTTT.

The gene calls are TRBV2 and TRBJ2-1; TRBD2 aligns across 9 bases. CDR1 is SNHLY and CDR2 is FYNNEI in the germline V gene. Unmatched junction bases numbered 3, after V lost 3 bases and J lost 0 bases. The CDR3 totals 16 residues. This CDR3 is CASSERRGGSYNEQFF. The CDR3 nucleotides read TGTGCCAGCAGTGAGAGGCGGGGGGGCTCCTACAATGAGCAGTTCTTC.

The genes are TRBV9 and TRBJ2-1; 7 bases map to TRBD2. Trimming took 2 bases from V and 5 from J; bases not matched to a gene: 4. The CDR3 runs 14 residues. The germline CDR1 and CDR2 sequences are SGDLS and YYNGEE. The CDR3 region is CASSVSGGNNEQFF. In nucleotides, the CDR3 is TGTGCCAGCAGCGTCTCCGGGGGGAACAATGAGCAGTTCTTC.